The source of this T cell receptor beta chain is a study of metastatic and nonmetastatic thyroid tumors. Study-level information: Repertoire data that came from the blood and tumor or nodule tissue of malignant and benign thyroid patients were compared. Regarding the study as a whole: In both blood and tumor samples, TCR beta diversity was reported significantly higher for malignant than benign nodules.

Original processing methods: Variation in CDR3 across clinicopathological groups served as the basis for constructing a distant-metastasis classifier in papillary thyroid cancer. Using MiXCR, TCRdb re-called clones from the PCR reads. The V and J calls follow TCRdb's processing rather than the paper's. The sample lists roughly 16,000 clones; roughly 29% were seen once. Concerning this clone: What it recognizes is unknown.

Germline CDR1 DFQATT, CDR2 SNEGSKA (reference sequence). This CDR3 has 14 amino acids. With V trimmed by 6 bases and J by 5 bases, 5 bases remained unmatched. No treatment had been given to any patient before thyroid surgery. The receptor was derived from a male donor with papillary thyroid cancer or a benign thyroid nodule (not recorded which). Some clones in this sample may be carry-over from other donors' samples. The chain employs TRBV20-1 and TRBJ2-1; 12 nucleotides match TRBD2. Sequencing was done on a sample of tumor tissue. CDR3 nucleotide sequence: TGCAGTGCCAGACTAGCGGGAGATCACAATGAGCAGTTCTTC. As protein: CSARLAGDHNEQFF.